This T cell receptor beta chain was documented in a study of blood T cell repertoires in COVID-19. Study-level information: The United States, Italy and Spain were the sources of the acute and convalescent COVID-19 samples.

Original methodology: Researchers report that nucleated cell counts were estimated from reference gene primer amplification. Here immunoSEQ multiplex PCR was the method, and the copy in TCRdb shows in-frame clones only, minus some. Clone size and V and J calls were adopted from that table, with D and trimming inferred from the DNA. Of nearly 80,000 clones in the sample, 80% to 95% were seen once. This TCR derives from a woman of 80 years or more with acute or convalescent COVID-19. Sequencing used peripheral blood.

In DNA, the CDR3 is TGCAGCGTTGACGCGGGAGGGCCTAACGAGCAGTACTTC. Translation: CSVDAGGPNEQYF. This sequence joins TRBV29-1 and TRBJ2-7, with 9 bases that match TRBD2. From germline, CDR1 is SQVTM and CDR2 ANQGSEA. The CDR3 runs 13 residues. Unmatched junction bases numbered 5, after V lost 3 bases and J lost 5 bases.